This T cell receptor beta chain originates from a study of blood T cell repertoires in COVID-19. Study as a whole: Nucleic acid was either cDNA or gDNA, and it came from T cells, B-cell-depleted T cells, or PBMCs.

Seattle patients were enrolled during active infection and followed longitudinally. Original data processing: Reference gene primer amplification gave estimated nucleated cell counts. Data came from immunoSEQ multiplex PCR; TCRdb stores just in-frame clones and leaves some out. V, J and clone size were drawn from that table, and D and trimming were deduced from the DNA. The sample carries tens of thousands of clones, over 75% recorded once. This clonotype was sampled from a man aged 40-49 years with COVID-19, enrolled during active disease. Sequencing used peripheral blood.

The chain's CDR3 is CASSLGLTSGGAEDTQYF. The CDR3 nucleotides read TGCGCCAGCAGCTTGGGGCTAACTAGCGGGGGGGCGGAGGATACGCAGTATTTT. The chain has TRBV5-1 and TRBJ2-3, with TRBD2 matching 13 bases. J lost 6 bases, V lost 0 bases, and 10 bases had no gene match. This CDR3 has 18 amino acids. Germline CDR1 is SGHRS and CDR2 is YFSETQ.